These T cell receptor beta chains were read from a single sample in a study of blood T cell repertoires in COVID-19. The assay was immunoSEQ multiplex PCR, and TCRdb's table has in-frame clones only and misses some. The sample has around 280,000 clones, around nine tenths seen once. Sequences were obtained from PBMCs or T cells enriched from blood (not recorded which). These receptors originate from a woman between 40 and 55 years old who had recovered from COVID-19. Each CDR3 is given with its conserved first and last residue. Each record gives: CDR3 DNA, CDR3 protein, clone size, J gene, V gene, D gene. A D gene is named only where the DNA matches it firmly. Size is omitted from some rows. Given values are once, few, many or a class for expanded clones.

cdr3_nt: TGTGCCAGCAGGGGGGGACAGGGGGCAGTTCTGTATGGCTACACCTTC
cdr3_aa: CASRGGQGAVLYGYTF
clone_size: once
j_call: TRBJ1-2
v_call: TRBV2
d_call: TRBD1

cdr3_nt: TGTGCCAGCAGCCGTCCCCTAGCGGGCATCTACGAGCAGTACTTC
cdr3_aa: CASSRPLAGIYEQYF
clone_size: NA
j_call: TRBJ2-7
v_call: TRBV7-2
d_call: TRBD2

cdr3_nt: TGTGCCAGCAGTACTAGCGGGAGCCTACCTTGGTTACAGTACTTC
cdr3_aa: CASSTSGSLPWLQYF
clone_size: NA
j_call: TRBJ2-4
v_call: TRBV27
d_call: TRBD2

cdr3_nt: TGTGCCTGGAGTGTACCCCGAGGTAGTCAGCCCCAGCATTTT
cdr3_aa: CAWSVPRGSQPQHF
clone_size: NA
j_call: TRBJ1-5
v_call: TRBV30
d_call: NA

cdr3_nt: TGTGCCAGCAGTGCCGGACAGGCTTACTCTGGAAACACCATATATTTT
cdr3_aa: CASSAGQAYSGNTIYF
clone_size: NA
j_call: TRBJ1-3
v_call: TRBV6-6
d_call: TRBD1

cdr3_nt: TGTGCCTGGAGTAGGAGAGTCGAAACTACTAGTGAGCAGTTCTTC
cdr3_aa: CAWSRRVETTSEQFF
clone_size: NA
j_call: TRBJ2-1
v_call: TRBV30
d_call: NA

cdr3_nt: TGTGCCAGCAGCTTAGGCGCAGGGGACTATGGCTACACCTTC
cdr3_aa: CASSLGAGDYGYTF
clone_size: NA
j_call: TRBJ1-2
v_call: TRBV7-2
d_call: NA

cdr3_nt: TGTGCCAGCAGCTTGTATAGCTCGGATGAGCAGTTCTTC
cdr3_aa: CASSLYSSDEQFF
clone_size: once
j_call: TRBJ2-1
v_call: TRBV5-4
d_call: NA

cdr3_nt: TGTGCCAGCAGCCACCCACCTATCGGGGAGCTGTTTTTT
cdr3_aa: CASSHPPIGELFF
clone_size: NA
j_call: TRBJ2-2
v_call: TRBV3-1/TRBV3-2
d_call: NA

cdr3_nt: TGTGCCAGCAGTCCGACTAGCGGGAGTTATGAGCAGTTCTTC
cdr3_aa: CASSPTSGSYEQFF
clone_size: once
j_call: TRBJ2-1
v_call: TRBV7-9
d_call: TRBD2

cdr3_nt: TGTGCCAGCAAAGCGGGAACGGCGAATGAAAAACTGTTTTTT
cdr3_aa: CASKAGTANEKLFF
clone_size: NA
j_call: TRBJ1-4
v_call: TRBV2
d_call: NA

cdr3_nt: TGTGCCAGCAGTTACTTCGGTAGGAACACCGGGGAGCTGTTTTTT
cdr3_aa: CASSYFGRNTGELFF
clone_size: NA
j_call: TRBJ2-2
v_call: TRBV6-5
d_call: NA

cdr3_nt: TGTGCCATCAGCGGACGCGGTTCGAGCGGGGGTTTCACAGATACGCAGTATTTT
cdr3_aa: CAISGRGSSGGFTDTQYF
clone_size: NA
j_call: TRBJ2-3
v_call: TRBV10-3
d_call: TRBD2

cdr3_nt: TGTGCCAGCAGTTCCCAGGGACTAGCCTACGAGCAGTACTTC
cdr3_aa: CASSSQGLAYEQYF
clone_size: NA
j_call: TRBJ2-7
v_call: TRBV28
d_call: TRBD2

cdr3_nt: TGTGCCACAGCTGAACAGGAAAACGGCTACACCTTC
cdr3_aa: CATAEQENGYTF
clone_size: NA
j_call: TRBJ1-2
v_call: TRBV28
d_call: NA

cdr3_nt: TGTGCCAGCAGCCAAGACGGACTAGCGGGAGCCACCGGGGAGCTGTTTTTT
cdr3_aa: CASSQDGLAGATGELFF
clone_size: NA
j_call: TRBJ2-2
v_call: TRBV3-1/TRBV3-2
d_call: TRBD2

cdr3_nt: TGCGCCAGCAGCTTGGGGTCGACAGTTAACTATGGCTACACCTTC
cdr3_aa: CASSLGSTVNYGYTF
clone_size: NA
j_call: TRBJ1-2
v_call: TRBV5-1
d_call: NA

cdr3_nt: TGTGCCAGCAGTTTAATTTCCGTTGCCTACAATGAGCAGTTCTTC
cdr3_aa: CASSLISVAYNEQFF
clone_size: NA
j_call: TRBJ2-1
v_call: TRBV27
d_call: NA

cdr3_nt: TGTGCCAGCAGCTTTACAGGCAGGGAAAAACTGTTTTTT
cdr3_aa: CASSFTGREKLFF
clone_size: few
j_call: TRBJ1-4
v_call: TRBV5-8
d_call: NA

cdr3_nt: TGCAGCGTTCAAGAGCTTGGAGCTGTATCCCCAGATACGCAGTATTTT
cdr3_aa: CSVQELGAVSPDTQYF
clone_size: NA
j_call: TRBJ2-3
v_call: TRBV29-1
d_call: NA

cdr3_nt: TGCGCCAGCAGTGGGTCTCGAGGGGGGTACAGGGGAGGCTCACCCCTCCACTTT
cdr3_aa: CASSGSRGGYRGGSPLHF
clone_size: NA
j_call: TRBJ1-6
v_call: TRBV10-2
d_call: TRBD1

cdr3_nt: TGCGCCAGCAGCATAGCGGGGGTACAAGAGACCCAGTACTTC
cdr3_aa: CASSIAGVQETQYF
clone_size: NA
j_call: TRBJ2-5
v_call: TRBV10-2
d_call: TRBD2

cdr3_nt: TGTGCCAGCAGCCGGAGAAGGGGTAGCTACAATGAGCAGTTCTTC
cdr3_aa: CASSRRRGSYNEQFF
clone_size: NA
j_call: TRBJ2-1
v_call: TRBV7-2
d_call: NA

cdr3_nt: TGTGCCACCAGTGACGCCGCGCCGTACAATGAGCAGTTCTTC
cdr3_aa: CATSDAAPYNEQFF
clone_size: NA
j_call: TRBJ2-1
v_call: TRBV24-1
d_call: NA